This T cell receptor beta chain was obtained from a study of shared clonotypes between healthy human individuals. To note about this clone: Its antigen is currently unknown.

Whole-study results and caveats: Inspection by rarefaction showed sorted-subset sequencing to be incomplete despite large depth. Investigators collected only blood, and repertoires in tissues likely differ.

Assay: immunoSEQ multiplex PCR; the TCRdb copy retains only in-frame clones and omits some. The sample contains 2 million to 2.5 million clones, approximately 96% of which appear only once. This TCR was sampled from a man aged 18 to 30 in good health. The specimen was naive CD4+ T cells sorted from blood. The subset here: CD45RA+ positively selected.

CDR3 region: CASSGTTGTYEQYF. In DNA form, the CDR3 reads TGTGCCAGCAGCGGGACGACAGGAACCTACGAGCAGTACTTC. This rearrangement joins TRBV2 to TRBJ2-7; TRBD1 is a possible D gene (6 bases). The germline V gene has CDR1 SNHLY and CDR2 FYNNEI. This CDR3 contains 14 residues. V was pared by 6 bases and J by 2 bases, with 14 bases between.